This TCR beta chain was sequenced for a study of CD8 T cells in ankylosing spondylitis. Per the germline V gene, CDR1 is MNHNS and CDR2 is SASEGT. The CDR3 is 15 residues long. The J segment lost 1 base and the V segment lost 7 bases, leaving 6 bases of the junction unmatched. Quantitative molecular-barcoded 5'-RACE generated the TCR beta libraries. TCRdb analysed the 5' RACE reads with MiXCR anew, one entry per CDR3 protein. Found here are about 360,000 distinct CDR3 sequences, around 20% of them singletons; the top ten hold under 15%. With respect to this clonotype: Its specificity is unknown.

Study-level points and caveats: Reportedly, matched ankylosing spondylitis synovial fluid was significantly enriched for disease-linked clones. What appeared characteristic of ankylosing spondylitis blood was a TCR beta motif of about eight highly homologous variants. Clones linked to the disease showed a CD8+ phenotype. They occurred at relatively low frequencies in peripheral blood.

Sequencing used blood, either unsorted or a sorted T cell fraction (not recorded which). V and J are TRBV6-1 and TRBJ2-3; the match to TRBD2 covers 9 bases. This receptor was obtained from a male donor with ankylosing spondylitis or in good health (not recorded which). The CDR3 DNA follows: TGTGCCAGCAACAGCGGGGGGTCGGGCACAGATACGCAGTATTTT. Translation: CASNSGGSGTDTQYF.